The clone carrying this T cell receptor (beta chain) appeared a few times. Its antigen is unknown. This entry comes from a study of blood T cells in healthy people across ages. Study outcomes and limitations: Because donor CMV status was unknown, expanded clonotype changes were possibly confounded.

Sample-barcoded 5' priming and a J-beta primer mix drove a second PCR of roughly 7 to 11 cycles. Each cDNA molecule, via a template-switch adaptor with 12 random nucleotides, was tagged. TCRdb ran MiXCR on the 5' RACE reads and lists one entry per CDR3 protein. The sample has about 1.1 million distinct CDR3 sequences, 35% to 40% seen once. Each sample gave at least 6 million isolated PBMCs. V was clipped by 1 base and J by 9 bases, with 25 bases between them. Germline-derived CDR1 and CDR2 are MGHDK and SYGVNS. The CDR3 length is 18 residues. This rearrangement joins TRBV25-1 to TRBJ1-5; D ambiguous. Sequencing used blood. The origin of this receptor is a man aged 18 to 30 in good health. CDR3: CASSELAMWGKRARPQHF. The CDR3 nucleotides are TGTGCCAGCAGTGAATTGGCGATGTGGGGTAAAAGAGCCAGGCCCCAGCATTTT.